The 9 T cell receptor beta chains below come from one sample, sequenced in a study of cytomegalovirus exposure and HLA in healthy donors. Both 60 Vbeta primers and 13 Jbeta primers went into the PCR. The assay was immunoSEQ multiplex PCR, and TCRdb's table has in-frame clones only and misses some. The data hold approximately 140,000 clones, with roughly 82% observed a single time. The sample comprised PBMCs. The receptors originated from a man aged 50-60 years in good health and CMV-seronegative.

Only one count was recorded for this clone. The chain uses TRBV9 and TRBJ1-5; the D is unclear. This CDR3 contains 14 residues. CDR1 SGDLS and CDR2 YYNGEE come from the germline V gene. The V end lost 6 bases, the J end lost 2 bases, and 12 bases lay between the germline ends. The CDR3 region has the DNA TGTGCCAGCACGGTTTTTAAAGGCAATCAGCCCCAGCATTTT. This translates into CASTVFKGNQPQHF. Supplemented by reference TRBV9 and TRBJ1-5, the full variable domain reads DSGVTQTPKHLITATGQRVTLRCSPRSGDLSVYWYQQSLDQGLQFLIQYYNGEERAKGNILERFSAQQFPDLHSELNLSSLELGDSALYFCASTVFKGNQPQHFGDGTRLSIL.

The rearrangement uses TRBV19 and TRBJ1-5, with 8 bases fitting TRBD1. The germline gives CDR1 LNHDA, CDR2 SQIVND (reference sequence). Germline trimming cut 4 bases from V and 3 bases from J; bases unmatched to any gene: 8. CDR3 size: 16 residues. The CDR3 loop reads CASSTSSRGPNQPQHF. The CDR3 DNA reads TGTGCCAGTAGTACCTCCTCCAGGGGGCCCAATCAGCCCCAGCATTTT.

V gene TRBV29-1 combines with J gene TRBJ2-7; 10 bases line up with TRBD2. This CDR3 is 13 amino acids long. Germline values: CDR1 SQVTM, CDR2 ANQGSEA. V gave up 7 bases and J gave up 7 bases; unmatched junction bases: 10. The CDR3 bases are TGCAGCGCTTGGACTAGCGGAACCCTAGAGCAGTACTTC. This codes for CSAWTSGTLEQYF.

The V and J genes are TRBV7-3 and TRBJ1-1; D gene ambiguous. The CDR3 consists of 13 residues. The germline V gene encodes CDR1 SGHTA and CDR2 FQGTGA. The V end was cut by 4 bases, the J end by 5 bases, with 11 bases between. Here the CDR3 DNA reads TGTGCCAGCAGCTCCACCCCGGGGACTGAAGCTTTCTTT. It specifies CASSSTPGTEAFF.

This clone was observed a single time. The V and J genes are TRBV5-1 and TRBJ2-1; a possible D gene is TRBD2 (5 bases). The CDR3 runs 15 residues. V was shortened by 3 bases and J by 3 bases, with 13 bases between the two germline ends. The germline V gene encodes CDR1 SGHRS and CDR2 YFSETQ. The CDR3 DNA is TGCGCCAGCAGCTCGCAGGACTGGGACTACAATGAGCAGTTCTTC. Encoded protein: CASSSQDWDYNEQFF.

The chain is built from TRBV6-5 and TRBJ2-5, with a weak D call TRBD2 (5 bases). Per the germline V gene, CDR1 is MNHEY and CDR2 is SVGAGI. The V gene lost 5 bases and the J gene lost 1 base, with 14 bases spanning the gap. The CDR3 consists of 15 residues. The CDR3 sequence: CASSRFDGSQETQYF. CDR3 nucleotide sequence: TGTGCCAGCAGTCGCTTTGATGGGAGCCAAGAGACCCAGTACTTC.

The chain couples TRBV6-1 to TRBJ1-5; no reliable D call. Germline CDR1 reads MNHNS; CDR2 reads SASEGT. The CDR3 is made up of 15 amino acids. Trimming took 7 bases from V and 3 from J, leaving 16 bases between them. The CDR3: CASKEIAEPNQPQHF. The CDR3 nucleotides read TGTGCCAGCAAGGAGATAGCGGAACCCAATCAGCCCCAGCATTTT.

The chain has TRBV11-2 and TRBJ1-2; 10 bases line up with TRBD1. After removal of 3 bases from V and 8 bases from J, the junction contained 6 bases not matched to a gene. The CDR3 has 14 amino acids. Germline CDR1 SGHAT, CDR2 FQNNGV. The CDR3 here is CASSFGQGGLGYTF. For the CDR3, the DNA is TGTGCCAGCAGCTTTGGACAGGGGGGGCTAGGCTACACCTTC.

This clone appeared a few times. The V call is TRBV5-4, the J call TRBJ2-3, with 8 bases lining up with TRBD1. The germline V gene has CDR1 SGHNT and CDR2 YYREEE (reference sequence). This CDR3 comprises 15 residues. Trimming took 3 bases from V and 6 from J; bases not matched to a gene: 9. CDR3 bases: TGTGCCAGCAGCTACGAGACAGGGGTATGGGATACGCAGTATTTT. Translating it yields CASSYETGVWDTQYF.